The next 24 T cell receptor beta chains were all read from a single sample in a study of Ad26.COV2.S vaccination and SARS-CoV-2 variants (TCRdb year 2021). The library was obtained by the immunoSEQ multiplex PCR assay. This immuneACCESS table, as held by TCRdb, lists in-frame sequences with V and J called but not all clones. Of the missing ones, under half trace to an unresolved V gene in checked studies; the others have no known cause. Present in this sample are about 400,000 clones, 75% to 90% of which were seen just once. The ten largest clones represent more than 3% of the sample. In light of the paper, this sample's treatment or condition label describes: roughly 19 received Ad26.COV2.S at low or high dose, single or two shots; 5 received placebo; per-sample allocation not given. For vaccine and placebo recipients, repertoires were sequenced using samples collected on day 63 after the first injection.

Sequencing used peripheral blood, obtained in a trial of Ad26.COV2.S vaccine versus placebo. These receptor sequences come from a person aged 18-60 years who received the Ad26.COV2.S COVID-19 vaccine or a placebo.

This clone was seen once. The CDR3 sequence: CASSLVGGRNYGYTF. The CDR3 nucleotides read TGTGCCAGCAGCTTAGTTGGCGGACGTAACTATGGCTACACCTTC. This chain uses TRBV11-2 with TRBJ1-2; D remains unclear. Germline assignment: CDR1 SGHAT and CDR2 FQNNGV. V was shortened by 1 base and J by 1 base, with 10 bases between the two germline ends. The CDR3 runs 15 residues.

J is TRBJ1-1 and V is TRBV19, with D hard to call. Germline lookup yields CDR1 LNHDA and CDR2 SQIVND (reference sequence). Trimming stripped 5 bases from V and 0 bases from J, with 10 bases between. The CDR3 spans 14 residues. The CDR3 DNA reads as TGTGCCAGTAGTTTCGCTGCCATGAACACTGAAGCTTTCTTT. Translated, it gives CASSFAAMNTEAFF.

Only one count was recorded for this clone. The chain combines TRBV6-2 or TRBV6-3 with TRBJ2-1; a possible D gene is TRBD2 (5 bases). This CDR3 has 16 residues. V lost 6 bases to trimming and J lost 2 bases, with 17 bases between them. Germline CDR1 MNHEY, CDR2 SVGEGT. CDR3 in amino acids: CASSFLAGSTYNEQFF. DNA of the CDR3: TGTGCCAGCAGCTTCCTCGCGGGTAGCACCTACAATGAGCAGTTCTTC.

V and J are TRBV6-6 and TRBJ1-1; possibly TRBD1 for D (5 bases). Germline V gene sequence: CDR1 MNHNY, CDR2 SVGAGI (reference sequence). This CDR3 is 16 amino acids long. Deletions cut 2 bases from V and 0 bases from J, with 13 bases between. In DNA, the CDR3 is TGTGCCAGCAGTTACGTAGGGGCACCTATGAACACTGAAGCTTTCTTT. Its translation is CASSYVGAPMNTEAFF.

This rearrangement joins TRBV7-9 to TRBJ1-4; D is uncertain. Germline CDR1 reads SEHNR; CDR2 reads FQNEAQ (reference sequence). V lost 4 bases and J lost 1, with 10 bases in between. The CDR3 spans 15 residues. This CDR3 reads CASSSREGTNEKLFF. The CDR3 DNA is TGTGCCAGCAGCTCCCGGGAGGGAACTAATGAAAAACTGTTTTTT.

V gene TRBV19 combines with J gene TRBJ1-2, with D possibly TRBD1 on 5 matching bases. This CDR3 comprises 13 residues. V lost 9 bases and J lost 5, with 16 bases in between. CDR1 LNHDA and CDR2 SQIVND come from the germline V gene (reference sequence). CDR3 region: CARTGQRVYGYTF. The CDR3 DNA sequence: TGTGCCAGGACCGGACAAAGGGTTTATGGCTACACCTTC.

The table lists this clone with a count of one. V is TRBV28 and J is TRBJ1-4, with a tentative D call TRBD1 (6 bases). The CDR3 has 13 amino acids. Germline CDR1 MDHEN, CDR2 SYDVKM. V lost 10 bases and J lost 5, with 14 bases in between. The CDR3 protein is CAMGGGPNEKLFF. The CDR3 coding sequence is TGTGCCATGGGGGGGGGCCCAAATGAAAAACTGTTTTTT.

V and J are TRBV6-6 and TRBJ2-7, with a tentative D call TRBD2 (5 bases). The V end was cut by 8 bases, the J end by 2 bases, with 16 bases between. This CDR3 has 14 residues. Germline V gene data show CDR1 as MNHNY and CDR2 as SVGAGI (reference sequence). The CDR3 sequence is CASRGSAGTYEQYF. CDR3 nucleotides: TGTGCCAGCCGGGGATCGGCAGGTACCTACGAGCAGTACTTC.

In its sample, this clone was seen once. The gene calls are TRBV15 and TRBJ1-3; TRBD1 aligns across 8 bases. CDR3 length equals 16 residues. V was pared by 2 bases and J by 0 bases, with 3 bases of the junction left unmatched. From germline, CDR1 is LNHNV and CDR2 YYDKDF (reference sequence). In nucleotides, the CDR3 is TGTGCCACCAGCAGACAGACAGGGGTCTCTGGAAACACCATATATTTT. This gives the protein CATSRQTGVSGNTIYF.

Remarks on this clone: Additional DNA sequences in this sample encode the identical CDR3. This chain connects TRBV5-1 to TRBJ2-1; 7 bases line up with TRBD2. V dropped 0 bases and J dropped 1; count of bases not matched to a gene: 1. The CDR3 extends over 15 amino acids. Germline V CDR1 and CDR2: SGHRS, YFSETQ. CDR3 loop: CASSLEGGSYNEQFF. In DNA form, the CDR3 reads TGCGCCAGCAGCTTGGAGGGAGGGTCCTACAATGAGCAGTTCTTC.

The rearrangement joins TRBV7-2 to TRBJ2-5; D gene ambiguous. CDR1 and CDR2 from the germline V gene are SGHTA and FQGNSA. The CDR3 totals 15 residues. Trimming left V 6 bases short and J 5 bases short, with 19 bases between. Here the CDR3 DNA reads TGTGCCAGCAGTTTTAGGTATCGCTCTGTGGAGACCCAGTACTTC. It codes for CASSFRYRSVETQYF.

The V and J genes are TRBV19 and TRBJ1-5; TRBD1 is a possible D gene (5 bases). The CDR3 sequence is 16 residues long. Trimming cost V 5 bases and J 2 bases, with 16 bases left between them. Looked up from germline, CDR1 is LNHDA and CDR2 is SQIVND (reference sequence). DNA of the CDR3: TGTGCCAGTAGTGGTAACCGGGACGGTCGCAATCAGCCCCAGCATTTT. Its translation: CASSGNRDGRNQPQHF. Using reference TRBV19 and TRBJ1-5 for the parts outside the CDR3, the full variable domain is DGGITQSPKYLFRKEGQNVTLSCEQNLNHDAMYWYRQDPGQGLRLIYYSQIVNDFQKGDIAEGYSVSREKKESFPLTVTSAQKNPTAFYLCASSGNRDGRNQPQHFGDGTRLSIL.

In DNA, the CDR3 is TGTGCCAGCAGTGAGAGGGAGGCCCGAGGACAGGGCGCCGAGCAGTACTTC. Its translation: CASSEREARGQGAEQYF. The rearrangement uses TRBV2 and TRBJ2-7; the match to TRBD1 covers 8 bases. The V gene end was trimmed by 3 bases and the J gene end by 6 bases; junction bases not matched to a gene: 16. Germline loops: CDR1 SNHLY, CDR2 FYNNEI. There are 17 residues in the CDR3. The entire variable domain, with the rest obtained from reference TRBV2 and TRBJ2-7, is as follows: EPEVTQTPSHQVTQMGQEVILRCVPISNHLYFYWYRQILGQKVEFLVSFYNNEISEKSEIFDDQFSVERPDGSNFTLKIRSTKLEDSAMYFCASSEREARGQGAEQYFGPGTRLTVT.

V gene TRBV5-1 combines with J gene TRBJ2-1; 8 bases align to TRBD2. CDR1 is SGHRS, CDR2 YFSETQ, per germline. The CDR3 covers 16 residues. V shed 5 bases, J shed 5 bases, and the junction held 12 bases outside the gene matches. The CDR3 spells CASRSRAGRGDNEQFF. In DNA form, the CDR3 reads TGCGCCAGCAGATCCCGGGCCGGGCGGGGGGACAATGAGCAGTTCTTC. The variable domain in full, completed from reference TRBV5-1 and TRBJ2-1, reads KAGVTQTPRYLIKTRGQQVTLSCSPISGHRSVSWYQQTPGQGLQFLFEYFSETQRNKGNFPGRFSGRQFSNSRSEMNVSTLELGDSALYLCASRSRAGRGDNEQFFGPGTRLTVL.

V and J are TRBV6-5 and TRBJ2-6; D remains ambiguous. The length of the CDR3 is 16 residues. V was trimmed by 0 bases and J by 0 bases, leaving 6 bases between them. Germline CDR1 is MNHEY and CDR2 is SVGAGI. CDR3 in amino acids: CASSYSRISGANVLTF. CDR3 in DNA: TGTGCCAGCAGTTACTCTAGGATCTCTGGGGCCAACGTCCTGACTTTC.

The CDR3 coding sequence is TGTGCCAGCGCAAAACTGCAGGGTCTGACTGAAGCTTTCTTT. Residues: CASAKLQGLTEAFF. The V and J genes are TRBV14 and TRBJ1-1, with D tentatively TRBD1 (5 bases). Germline loops: CDR1 SGHDN, CDR2 FVKESK. Trimming cost V 8 bases and J 5 bases, with 18 bases left between them. The CDR3 covers 14 residues.

V is TRBV18 and J is TRBJ1-3; 12 nucleotides align to TRBD1. Germline assignment: CDR1 KGHSH and CDR2 LQKENI. V gave up 5 bases and J gave up 7 bases; unmatched junction bases: 12. The length of the CDR3 is 17 residues. The CDR3 spells CASSAIPGQGARNTIYF. The CDR3 DNA reads as TGTGCCAGCTCAGCGATTCCGGGACAGGGGGCGAGGAACACCATATATTTT.

This rearrangement joins TRBV27 to TRBJ2-7; D is perhaps TRBD2 (5 bases). V was clipped by 2 bases and J by 3 bases, with 11 bases between them. Looked up from germline, CDR1 is MNHEY and CDR2 is SMNVEV (reference sequence). The CDR3 runs 14 residues. CDR3 protein: CASSLGSSIYEQYF. The DNA of the CDR3 is TGTGCCAGCAGTTTAGGGAGTTCTATCTACGAGCAGTACTTC.

The chain recombines TRBV25-1 with TRBJ1-4; D gene uncertain. V was shortened by 3 bases and J by 8 bases, with 16 bases between the two germline ends. The CDR3 spans 15 residues. The germline V gene encodes CDR1 MGHDK and CDR2 SYGVNS. The CDR3 loop reads CASSDSSLPWEKLFF. CDR3 bases: TGTGCCAGCAGTGATAGCAGCCTTCCCTGGGAAAAACTGTTTTTT.

For the CDR3, the DNA is TGTGCCAGCAGCTCAGCGGGGGGTCTGACCGGCGGGGAGACCCAGTACTTC. Translation: CASSSAGGLTGGETQYF. This sequence joins TRBV7-9 and TRBJ2-5; 9 bases align to TRBD2. CDR1 SEHNR and CDR2 FQNEAQ come from the germline V gene (reference sequence). V gave up 4 bases and J gave up 5 bases; unmatched junction bases: 14. This CDR3 has 17 residues. The complete variable domain, with remaining parts taken from reference TRBV7-9 and TRBJ2-5, reads DTGVSQNPRHKITKRGQNVTFRCDPISEHNRLYWYRQTLGQGPEFLTYFQNEAQLEKSRLLSDRFSAERPKGSFSTLEIQRTEQGDSAMYLCASSSAGGLTGGETQYFGPGTRLLVL.

The genes are TRBV7-9 and TRBJ2-1; 8 bases are shared with TRBD1. Germline CDR1 is SEHNR and CDR2 is FQNEAQ (reference sequence). The CDR3 loop spans 16 amino acids. With V trimmed by 5 bases and J by 5 bases, 11 bases remained unmatched. Here the CDR3 DNA reads TGTGCCAGCAGCCCACTTGGGACAGGAGTCAACAATGAGCAGTTCTTC. Its translation: CASSPLGTGVNNEQFF.

The rearrangement links TRBV7-2 to TRBJ2-5; D may match TRBD1 or TRBD2 (5 bases each). Germline V lookup: CDR1 SGHTA, CDR2 FQGNSA. Deletions cut 3 bases from V and 5 bases from J, with 10 bases between. The CDR3 consists of 13 residues. The CDR3 region is CASSFRGGETQYF. CDR3 coding DNA: TGTGCCAGCAGCTTTAGGGGCGGGGAGACCCAGTACTTC.

This chain joins TRBV5-5 and TRBJ1-1; D call uncertain. CDR1 and CDR2 from the germline V gene are SGHKS and YYEKEE (reference sequence). The CDR3 is made up of 14 amino acids. Trimming removed 1 base from V and 1 base from J, with 8 bases in between. CDR3 nucleotide sequence: TGTGCCAGCAGCTTGAAGGTGGGGAACACTGAAGCTTTCTTT. Its translation: CASSLKVGNTEAFF.

The chain uses TRBV7-2 and TRBJ2-3, with 7 bases matching TRBD2. Germline V gives CDR1 SGHTA, CDR2 FQGNSA. V lost 2 bases to trimming and J lost 1 base; unmatched junction nucleotides: 6. This CDR3 region has 16 residues. The CDR3 DNA reads as TGTGCCAGCAGCTTACTCAGACTAGCTCGCACAGATACGCAGTATTTT. This sequence encodes CASSLLRLARTDTQYF. Complete variable domain (other parts from reference TRBV7-2 and TRBJ2-3): GAGVSQSPSNKVTEKGKDVELRCDPISGHTALYWYRQSLGQGLEFLIYFQGNSAPDKSGLPSDRFSAERTGGSVSTLTIQRTQQEDSAVYLCASSLLRLARTDTQYFGPGTRLTVL.